The 27 T cell receptor beta chains given below trace back to one sample, sequenced in a study of PD-L1 blockade in urothelial cancer. Time point of the sample: pretreatment peripheral blood. Sequencing was performed with immunoSEQ multiplex PCR; in TCRdb, only in-frame clones are kept and a portion is missing. The table shows some 45,000 clones, with around nine tenths occurring only once. Sequenced here: PBMCs, sampled around atezolizumab (anti-PD-L1) treatment. The origin of the receptors is a donor over 35 with urothelial cancer.

Concerning this clone: Other DNA sequences of this sample code for an identical CDR3. The chain couples TRBV4-2 to TRBJ1-1, with 10 bases matching TRBD1. The V gene's germline CDR1 is LGHNA and CDR2 YNFKEQ. This CDR3 contains 15 residues. J gave up 5 bases and V 3 bases, and 6 bases lay outside the gene matches. This CDR3 is CASSQARTGGTEAFF. As DNA, the CDR3 is TGTGCCAGCAGCCAGGCACGGACAGGGGGTACTGAAGCTTTCTTT.

CDR3 sequence (DNA): TGTGCCAGCAGTGAACTTTCTTTAACAGTCTCCTATGGCTACACCTTC. It encodes CASSELSLTVSYGYTF. The rearrangement links TRBV6-1 to TRBJ1-2; D is undetermined. Germline V gene data show CDR1 as MNHNS and CDR2 as SASEGT. The CDR3 runs 16 residues. Trimming shortened V by 2 bases and J by 4 bases, and 17 bases separated the two germline ends.

CDR3 region: CATRRGMNTEAFF. Written as DNA, the CDR3 is TGTGCCACCCGACGGGGGATGAACACTGAAGCTTTCTTT. The V call is TRBV10-3, the J call TRBJ1-1; D is perhaps TRBD1 (5 bases). This CDR3 has 13 amino acids. Per germline, CDR1 ENHRY and CDR2 SYGVKD. Deletions cut 10 bases from V and 0 bases from J, with 12 bases between.

This clone was detected a few times. V usage is TRBV19 and J usage is TRBJ1-2; D is uncertain. Germline loops: CDR1 LNHDA, CDR2 SQIVND (reference sequence). Trimming removed 9 bases from V and 7 bases from J, with 15 bases in between. This CDR3 contains 12 residues. Written as DNA, the CDR3 is TGTGCCAGCCGTCCGGAGGTTGGTGGCTACACCTTC. Translated: CASRPEVGGYTF. Based on the CDR3 plus reference TRBV19 and TRBJ1-2, the full variable domain is DGGITQSPKYLFRKEGQNVTLSCEQNLNHDAMYWYRQDPGQGLRLIYYSQIVNDFQKGDIAEGYSVSREKKESFPLTVTSAQKNPTAFYLCASRPEVGGYTFGSGTRLTVV.

The chain uses TRBV11-2 and TRBJ1-2; 10 nucleotides match TRBD1. Germline V lookup: CDR1 SGHAT, CDR2 FQNNGV. V shed 1 base, J shed 5 bases, and the junction held 4 bases outside the gene matches. The CDR3 runs to 15 residues. This CDR3 reads CASSLVLGQGYGYTF. The CDR3 DNA sequence: TGTGCCAGCAGCTTAGTCCTGGGACAGGGGTATGGCTACACCTTC.

The chain is built from TRBV30 and TRBJ1-4, with D hard to call. V shed 0 bases and J shed 8 bases, with 7 bases lying between them. There are 12 residues in the CDR3. The germline V gene encodes CDR1 GTSNPN and CDR2 SVGIG (reference sequence). CDR3 bases: TGTGCCTGGAGTGTACTGCGGGAAAAACTGTTTTTT. This encodes CAWSVLREKLFF.

The V call is TRBV27, the J call TRBJ1-5, with D possibly matching TRBD1 (6 bases). CDR1 is MNHEY, CDR2 SMNVEV, per germline (reference sequence). V lost 6 bases, J lost 6 bases, and 15 bases lay in between. CDR3 length equals 14 residues. The CDR3 spells CASRHGGGGQPQHF. In DNA form, the CDR3 reads TGTGCCAGCAGACATGGGGGGGGCGGTCAGCCCCAGCATTTT.

This rearrangement joins TRBV15 to TRBJ1-5; maybe TRBD1 (6 bases). The V gene lost 8 bases and the J gene lost 2 bases, with 13 bases spanning the gap. The V gene's germline CDR1 is LNHNV and CDR2 YYDKDF (reference sequence). The CDR3 totals 14 residues. CDR3 DNA: TGTGCCACCGGGGGCAGGTCGGGCAATCAGCCCCAGCATTTT. Translating it yields CATGGRSGNQPQHF.

This CDR3 is CASSPGREGYEQYF. CDR3 coding DNA: TGTGCCAGCTCACCGGGGCGGGAAGGCTACGAGCAGTACTTC. This rearrangement joins TRBV18 to TRBJ2-7, with D perhaps matching TRBD2 (6 bases). Trimming cost V 3 bases and J 3 bases, with 12 bases left between them. Germline V gene lookup returns CDR1 KGHSH and CDR2 LQKENI. The CDR3 length is 14 residues.

The CDR3 DNA sequence: TGTGCCACCAGCAGAGGCCAGGGCGGTGGCTACACCTTC. This gives the protein CATSRGQGGGYTF. The chain carries TRBV15 and TRBJ1-2, with D possibly matching TRBD1 (5 bases). The CDR3 extends over 13 amino acids. Germline-derived CDR1 and CDR2 are LNHNV and YYDKDF (reference sequence). The germline V and J ends were trimmed by 1 base and 7 bases, with 10 bases remaining between them.

This clone has a handful of counts. V gene TRBV29-1 combines with J gene TRBJ1-2, with D perhaps TRBD1 (5 bases). Germline CDR1 SQVTM, CDR2 ANQGSEA. Trimming cost V 3 bases and J 8 bases, with 13 bases left between them. This CDR3 is built from 12 residues. The CDR3 region has the DNA TGCAGCGTTGACAGGCAGGGCGAGGGCTACACCTTC. Translated: CSVDRQGEGYTF.

The gene calls are TRBV7-8 and TRBJ2-7; weak D call: TRBD1 (6 bases). This CDR3 comprises 15 residues. CDR1 and CDR2 from the germline V gene are SGHVS and FQNEAQ. V gave up 3 bases and J gave up 1 base, with 13 bases separating them. CDR3 nucleotides: TGTGCCAGCAGCTTCTGGCAGAGGGGGTCCTACGAGCAGTACTTC. Protein product: CASSFWQRGSYEQYF.

The chain joins TRBV29-1 to TRBJ1-3, with a weak D call TRBD1 (6 bases). The CDR3 is 14 amino acids. Germline V CDR1 and CDR2: SQVTM, ANQGSEA. The ends were cut back, 7 bases at V and 4 bases at J, with 17 bases in the middle. The CDR3 sequence is CSASGGQGGNTIYF. CDR3 DNA sequence: TGCAGCGCCTCTGGGGGCCAGGGCGGAAACACCATATATTTT.

The chain combines TRBV29-1 with TRBJ2-3; 9 nucleotides line up with TRBD1. Germline CDR1 SQVTM, CDR2 ANQGSEA. V shed 7 bases, J shed 2 bases, and the junction held 7 bases outside the gene matches. The CDR3 has 14 amino acids. The CDR3 is CSARTGVNTDTQYF. CDR3 nucleotides: TGCAGCGCCAGGACAGGGGTTAACACAGATACGCAGTATTTT.

The CDR3 region is CASSQAATSGSMYDNEQFF. Written as DNA, the CDR3 is TGCGCCAGCAGCCAAGCTGCGACTAGCGGGAGTATGTACGACAATGAGCAGTTCTTC. The chain joins TRBV4-3 to TRBJ2-1, with 12 bases matching TRBD2. The germline gives CDR1 LGHNA, CDR2 YSLEER. This CDR3 spans 19 amino acids. Trimming at V came to 1 base and at J to 5 bases, leaving 12 bases not matched to a gene.

About this clone itself: Here the CDR3 omits its conserved ending phenylalanine or tryptophan, so a read error is the likely source. It is unclear where the CDR3 begins or ends on the DNA, so no DNA is shown, and the CDR3 is as TCRdb lists it. This chain joins TRBV6-1 and TRBJ2-7; no check of the table's D call, TRBD2, against the DNA was made. The V gene's germline CDR1 is MNHNS and CDR2 SASEGT. The CDR3 is 13 amino acids in total, end residues counted. CDR3 in amino acids: CASSEGPGLGCYL.

This sequence joins TRBV2 and TRBJ2-3, with D perhaps matching TRBD2 (6 bases). Germline V gene sequence: CDR1 SNHLY, CDR2 FYNNEI. V gave up 3 bases and J gave up 4 bases, with 14 bases separating them. This CDR3 spans 15 amino acids. For the CDR3, the DNA is TGTGCCAGCAGTGAGGCGGGGTGGAGGCCAGATACGCAGTATTTT. Translated: CASSEAGWRPDTQYF.

The chain recombines TRBV27 with TRBJ2-2; 7 bases map to TRBD1. V lost 8 bases to trimming and J lost 2 bases; unmatched junction nucleotides: 14. The CDR3 has 17 residues. Germline V gene sequence: CDR1 MNHEY, CDR2 SMNVEV (reference sequence). CDR3 nucleotides: TGTGCCAGCGCAAGAGACGCAGGGGGAACTAACACCGGGGAGCTGTTTTTT. Its protein product is CASARDAGGTNTGELFF.

The V and J genes are TRBV7-2 and TRBJ2-7; 12 bases agree with TRBD2. Unmatched junction bases numbered 7, after V lost 6 bases and J lost 7 bases. The CDR3 is 14 residues long. CDR1 is SGHTA, CDR2 FQGNSA, per germline. The CDR3 reads CASRRTSGAGEQYF. The CDR3 DNA reads as TGTGCCAGCAGGCGGACTAGCGGGGCGGGGGAGCAGTACTTC.

The chain combines TRBV7-9 with TRBJ1-1; D is unclear. Germline-derived CDR1 and CDR2 are SEHNR and FQNEAQ (reference sequence). The CDR3 loop spans 13 amino acids. Trimming left V 1 base short and J 4 bases short, with 7 bases between. In DNA form, the CDR3 reads TGTGCCAGCAGCTTAGAAGAGGGCACTGAAGCTTTCTTT. This codes for CASSLEEGTEAFF.

This chain links TRBV25-1 with TRBJ1-2; 8 bases are shared with TRBD1. Germline V lookup: CDR1 MGHDK, CDR2 SYGVNS. Trimming removed 9 bases from V and 4 bases from J; junction bases left unmatched: 10. The CDR3 has 14 residues. CDR3 amino acids: CARPSDRGGYGYTF. The CDR3 DNA reads as TGTGCCAGACCCAGCGACAGGGGTGGCTATGGCTACACCTTC.

V and J are TRBV7-2 and TRBJ2-7, with D perhaps matching TRBD2 (7 bases). The CDR3 covers 13 residues. Germline V gene sequence: CDR1 SGHTA, CDR2 FQGNSA. V lost 11 bases and J lost 2, with 16 bases in between. The CDR3 here is CAAGGREPYEQYF. The CDR3 region has the DNA TGTGCCGCCGGGGGGCGGGAGCCCTACGAGCAGTACTTC.

The chain employs TRBV5-1 and TRBJ2-1, with TRBD2 identical over 15 bases. The J segment lost 10 bases and the V segment lost 4 bases, leaving 12 bases of the junction unmatched. The CDR3 has 17 amino acids. The germline CDR1 and CDR2 sequences are SGHRS and YFSETQ. The CDR3 bases are TGCGCCAGCAGCCAACAACCGGGACTAGCGGGAGGTTGGGAGCAGTTCTTC. This encodes CASSQQPGLAGGWEQFF.

The rearrangement uses TRBV4-2 and TRBJ1-1; D unresolved. The germline V gene has CDR1 LGHNA and CDR2 YNFKEQ. Between the trimmed V and J ends, which lost 3 bases and 2 bases, there was a span of 7 bases. The CDR3 runs 13 residues. CDR3 residues: CASSQAANTEAFF. In nucleotides, the CDR3 is TGTGCCAGCAGCCAGGCCGCAAACACTGAAGCTTTCTTT.

The V gene is TRBV15, the J gene TRBJ1-4; 10 bases are a match to TRBD1. The V segment lost 3 bases and the J segment 8 bases; nucleotides outside the gene matches: 6. This CDR3 has 15 residues. Germline V CDR1 and CDR2: LNHNV, YYDKDF (reference sequence). The CDR3 region is CATSSRDRGVEKLFF. The CDR3 DNA is TGTGCCACCAGCAGCCGGGACAGGGGTGTGGAAAAACTGTTTTTT.

V and J are TRBV7-9 and TRBJ1-1, with 7 bases fitting TRBD1. In germline, CDR1 is SEHNR, CDR2 FQNEAQ (reference sequence). There are 14 residues in the CDR3. Trimming cost V 5 bases and J 7 bases; bases outside gene matches: 10. CDR3 DNA sequence: TGTGCCAGCAGCATCAGGGGGAGGCCCTTTGAAGCTTTCTTT. It is translated as CASSIRGRPFEAFF. Supplemented by reference TRBV7-9 and TRBJ1-1, the full variable domain reads DTGVSQNPRHKITKRGQNVTFRCDPISEHNRLYWYRQTLGQGPEFLTYFQNEAQLEKSRLLSDRFSAERPKGSFSTLEIQRTEQGDSAMYLCASSIRGRPFEAFFGQGTRLTVV.

The chain combines TRBV28 with TRBJ2-7, with 11 nucleotides matching TRBD1. The CDR3 has 15 residues. After removal of 7 bases from V and 4 bases from J, the junction contained 9 bases not matched to a gene. The germline CDR1 and CDR2 sequences are MDHEN and SYDVKM. CDR3 nucleotide sequence: TGTGCCAGCAACCACCCGGGGACAGGGGGGTACGAGCAGTACTTC. Its translation: CASNHPGTGGYEQYF.